This TCR beta chain originates from a study of CD8 T cells in ankylosing spondylitis. Study-wide results and caveats: A number of the motif variants had already been described in reactive arthritis synovial fluid and blood. Disease-associated clones were reportedly significantly overrepresented in matched ankylosing spondylitis synovial fluid. It appeared that ankylosing spondylitis blood was characterized by a TCR beta motif of under ten highly homologous variants.

With molecular barcodes, quantitative 5'-RACE was used to make the TCR beta libraries. TCRdb reanalysed the 5' RACE reads using MiXCR and keeps one entry per CDR3 protein. The sample lists fewer than 500,000 distinct CDR3 sequences, roughly 27% occurring once. With respect to this clonotype: Antigen specificity is unknown.

CDR3 size: 16 residues. The junction had 11 bases not matched to a gene; V was cut back by 5 bases and J by 7 bases. This chain uses TRBV12-3 or TRBV12-4 with TRBJ2-1; 10 positions match TRBD2. The TCR comes from a male donor with ankylosing spondylitis. Sequencing used blood, either unsorted or a sorted T cell fraction (not recorded which). The CDR3 sequence is CASSNLGSSGSNEQFF. For the CDR3, the DNA is TGTGCCAGCAGTAACCTAGGTTCTAGCGGGAGTAATGAGCAGTTCTTC.